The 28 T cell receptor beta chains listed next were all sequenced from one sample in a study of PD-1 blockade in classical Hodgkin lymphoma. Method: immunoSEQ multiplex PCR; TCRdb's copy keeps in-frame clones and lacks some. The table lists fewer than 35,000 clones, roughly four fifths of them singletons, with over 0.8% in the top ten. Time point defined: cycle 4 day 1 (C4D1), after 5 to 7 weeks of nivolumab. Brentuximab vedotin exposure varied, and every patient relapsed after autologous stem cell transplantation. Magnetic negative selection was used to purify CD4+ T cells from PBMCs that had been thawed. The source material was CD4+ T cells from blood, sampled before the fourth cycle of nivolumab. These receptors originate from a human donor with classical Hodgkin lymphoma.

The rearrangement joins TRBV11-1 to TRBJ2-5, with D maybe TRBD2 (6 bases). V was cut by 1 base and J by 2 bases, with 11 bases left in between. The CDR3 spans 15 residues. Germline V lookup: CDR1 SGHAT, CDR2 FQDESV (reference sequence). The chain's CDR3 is CASSLDGTHQETQYF. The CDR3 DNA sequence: TGTGCCAGCAGCTTAGACGGGACTCATCAAGAGACCCAGTACTTC.

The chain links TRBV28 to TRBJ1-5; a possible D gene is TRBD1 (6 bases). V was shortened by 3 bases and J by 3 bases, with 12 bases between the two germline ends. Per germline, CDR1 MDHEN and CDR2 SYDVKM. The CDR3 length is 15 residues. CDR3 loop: CASSFTTGSNQPQHF. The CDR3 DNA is TGTGCCAGCAGTTTTACCACAGGGTCCAATCAGCCCCAGCATTTT.

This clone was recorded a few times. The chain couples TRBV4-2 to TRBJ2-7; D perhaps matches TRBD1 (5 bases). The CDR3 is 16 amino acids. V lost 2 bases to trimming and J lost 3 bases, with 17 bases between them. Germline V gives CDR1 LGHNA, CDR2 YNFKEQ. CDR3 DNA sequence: TGTGCCAGCAGCCAAAGGGTCGGGCAGGGTGGCTACGAGCAGTACTTC. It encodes CASSQRVGQGGYEQYF.

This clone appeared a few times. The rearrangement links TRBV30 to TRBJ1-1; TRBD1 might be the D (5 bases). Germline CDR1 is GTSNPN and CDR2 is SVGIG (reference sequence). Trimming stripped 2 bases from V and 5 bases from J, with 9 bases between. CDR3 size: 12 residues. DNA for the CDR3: TGTGCCTGGAGTACCCCAGGGACTGAAGCTTTCTTT. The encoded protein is CAWSTPGTEAFF.

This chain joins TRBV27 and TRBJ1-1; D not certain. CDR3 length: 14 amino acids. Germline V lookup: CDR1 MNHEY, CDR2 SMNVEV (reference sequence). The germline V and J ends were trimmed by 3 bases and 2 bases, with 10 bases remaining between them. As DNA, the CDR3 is TGTGCCAGCAGTTTCGGGTGGGGAAACACTGAAGCTTTCTTT. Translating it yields CASSFGWGNTEAFF.

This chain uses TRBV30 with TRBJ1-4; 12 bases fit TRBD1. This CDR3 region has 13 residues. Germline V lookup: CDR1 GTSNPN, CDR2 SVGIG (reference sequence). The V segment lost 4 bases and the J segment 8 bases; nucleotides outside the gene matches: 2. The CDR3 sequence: CAWTGTGGEKLFF. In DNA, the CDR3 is TGTGCCTGGACCGGGACAGGGGGCGAAAAACTGTTTTTT.

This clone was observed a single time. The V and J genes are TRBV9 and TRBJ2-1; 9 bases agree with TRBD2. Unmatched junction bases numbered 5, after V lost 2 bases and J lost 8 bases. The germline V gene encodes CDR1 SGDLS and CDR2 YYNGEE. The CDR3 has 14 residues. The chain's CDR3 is CASSVSLAGHEQFF. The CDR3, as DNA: TGTGCCAGCAGCGTCTCCCTAGCGGGGCATGAGCAGTTCTTC. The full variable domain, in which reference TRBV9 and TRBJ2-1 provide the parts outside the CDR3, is DSGVTQTPKHLITATGQRVTLRCSPRSGDLSVYWYQQSLDQGLQFLIQYYNGEERAKGNILERFSAQQFPDLHSELNLSSLELGDSALYFCASSVSLAGHEQFFGPGTRLTVL.

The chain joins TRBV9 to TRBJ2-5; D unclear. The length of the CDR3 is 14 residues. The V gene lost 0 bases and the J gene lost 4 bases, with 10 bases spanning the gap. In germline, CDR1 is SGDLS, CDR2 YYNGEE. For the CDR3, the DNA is TGTGCCAGCAGCGTAGGGTCACGAGGAGAGACCCAGTACTTC. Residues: CASSVGSRGETQYF. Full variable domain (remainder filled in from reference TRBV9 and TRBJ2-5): DSGVTQTPKHLITATGQRVTLRCSPRSGDLSVYWYQQSLDQGLQFLIQYYNGEERAKGNILERFSAQQFPDLHSELNLSSLELGDSALYFCASSVGSRGETQYFGPGTRLLVL.

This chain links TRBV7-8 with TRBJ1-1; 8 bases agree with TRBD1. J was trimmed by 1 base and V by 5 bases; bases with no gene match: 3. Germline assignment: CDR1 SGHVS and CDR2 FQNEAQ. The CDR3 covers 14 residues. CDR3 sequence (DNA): TGTGCCAGCAGCGTAGACAGGGGGAACACTGAAGCTTTCTTT. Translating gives CASSVDRGNTEAFF.

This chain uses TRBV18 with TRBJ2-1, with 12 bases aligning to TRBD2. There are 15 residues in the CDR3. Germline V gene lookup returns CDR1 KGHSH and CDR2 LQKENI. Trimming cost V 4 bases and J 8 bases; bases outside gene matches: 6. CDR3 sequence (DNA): TGTGCCAGCTCACGCCTAGCGGGGGGGCCCTATGAGCAGTTCTTC. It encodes CASSRLAGGPYEQFF.

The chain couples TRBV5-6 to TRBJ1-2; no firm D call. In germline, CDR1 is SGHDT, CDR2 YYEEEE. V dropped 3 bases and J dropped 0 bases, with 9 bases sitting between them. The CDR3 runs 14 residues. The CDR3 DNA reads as TGTGCCAGCAGCTCTGGACGGCCTAACTATGGCTACACCTTC. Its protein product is CASSSGRPNYGYTF.

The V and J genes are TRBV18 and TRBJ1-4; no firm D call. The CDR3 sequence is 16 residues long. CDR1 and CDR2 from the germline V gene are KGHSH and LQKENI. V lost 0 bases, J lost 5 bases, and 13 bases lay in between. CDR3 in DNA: TGTGCCAGCTCACCACCGAGTTCTAACCCGAATGAAAAACTGTTTTTT. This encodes CASSPPSSNPNEKLFF.

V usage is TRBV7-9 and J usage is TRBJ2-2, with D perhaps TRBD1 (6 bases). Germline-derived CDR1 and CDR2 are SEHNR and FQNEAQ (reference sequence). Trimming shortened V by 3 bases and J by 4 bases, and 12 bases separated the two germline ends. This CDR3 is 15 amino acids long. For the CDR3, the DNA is TGTGCCAGCAGCTTGGGACACCGTACCACCGGGGAGCTGTTTTTT. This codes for CASSLGHRTTGELFF.

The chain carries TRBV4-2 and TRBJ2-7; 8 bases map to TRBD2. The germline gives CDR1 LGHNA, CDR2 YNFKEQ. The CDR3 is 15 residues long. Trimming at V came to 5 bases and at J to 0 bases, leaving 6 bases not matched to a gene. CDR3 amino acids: CASSNPGGSSYEQYF. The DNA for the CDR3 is TGTGCCAGCAGCAACCCGGGGGGGAGCTCCTACGAGCAGTACTTC.

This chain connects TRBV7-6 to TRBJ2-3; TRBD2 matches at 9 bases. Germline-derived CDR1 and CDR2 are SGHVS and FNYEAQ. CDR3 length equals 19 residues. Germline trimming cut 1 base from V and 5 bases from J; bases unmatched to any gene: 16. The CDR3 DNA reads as TGTGCCAGCAGCTTAGGGCTAGCGGGGACCGCACGTGGGAAAGATACGCAGTATTTT. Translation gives CASSLGLAGTARGKDTQYF.

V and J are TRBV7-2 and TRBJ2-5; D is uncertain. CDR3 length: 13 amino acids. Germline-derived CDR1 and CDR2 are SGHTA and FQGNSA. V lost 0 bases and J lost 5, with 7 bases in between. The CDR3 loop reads CASSLAGLETQYF. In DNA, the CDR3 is TGTGCCAGCAGCTTAGCCGGGTTGGAGACCCAGTACTTC.

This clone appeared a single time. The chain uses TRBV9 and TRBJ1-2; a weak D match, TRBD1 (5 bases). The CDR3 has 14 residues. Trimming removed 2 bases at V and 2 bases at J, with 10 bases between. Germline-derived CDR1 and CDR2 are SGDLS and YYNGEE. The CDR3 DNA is TGTGCCAGCAGCGTCGATACAGGAAACTATGGCTACACCTTC. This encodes CASSVDTGNYGYTF.

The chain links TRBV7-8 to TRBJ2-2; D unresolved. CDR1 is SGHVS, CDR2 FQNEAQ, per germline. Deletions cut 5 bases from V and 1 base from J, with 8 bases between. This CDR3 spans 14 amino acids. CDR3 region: CASSNQGNTGELFF. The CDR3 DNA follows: TGTGCCAGCAGCAACCAAGGGAACACCGGGGAGCTGTTTTTT. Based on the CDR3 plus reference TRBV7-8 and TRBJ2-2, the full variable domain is GAGVSQSPRYKVAKRGQDVALRCDPISGHVSLFWYQQALGQGPEFLTYFQNEAQLDKSGLPSDRFFAERPEGSVSTLKIQRTQQEDSAVYLCASSNQGNTGELFFGEGSRLTVL.

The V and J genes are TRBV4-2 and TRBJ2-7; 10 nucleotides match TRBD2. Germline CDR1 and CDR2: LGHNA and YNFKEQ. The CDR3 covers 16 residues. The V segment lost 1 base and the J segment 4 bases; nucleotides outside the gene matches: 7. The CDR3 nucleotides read TGTGCCAGCAGCCAAGGTCCGCTAGCGGGGGTGTACGAGCAGTACTTC. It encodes CASSQGPLAGVYEQYF.

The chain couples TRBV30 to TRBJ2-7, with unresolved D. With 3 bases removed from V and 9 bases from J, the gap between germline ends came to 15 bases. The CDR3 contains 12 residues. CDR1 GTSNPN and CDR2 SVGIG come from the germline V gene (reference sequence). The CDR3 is CAWRESSWGQYF. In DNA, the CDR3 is TGTGCCTGGAGGGAGTCATCCTGGGGGCAGTACTTC.

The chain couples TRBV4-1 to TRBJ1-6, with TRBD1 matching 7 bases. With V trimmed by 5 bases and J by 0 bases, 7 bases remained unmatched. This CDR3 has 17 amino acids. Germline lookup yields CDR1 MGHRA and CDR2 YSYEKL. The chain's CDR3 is CASSWTGDSSYNSPLHF. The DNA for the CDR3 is TGCGCCAGCAGCTGGACAGGAGATAGCTCCTATAATTCACCCCTCCACTTT.

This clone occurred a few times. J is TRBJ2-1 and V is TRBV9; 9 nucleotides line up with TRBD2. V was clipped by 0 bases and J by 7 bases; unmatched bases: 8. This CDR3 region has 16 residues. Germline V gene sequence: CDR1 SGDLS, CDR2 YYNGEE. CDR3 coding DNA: TGTGCCAGCAGCGTAGTGGCTAGCGGGGTGATGAATGAGCAGTTCTTC. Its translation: CASSVVASGVMNEQFF.

The CDR3 DNA follows: TGTGCCAGCAACTCCGGGACTAGCCACACCGGGGAGCTGTTTTTT. Protein product: CASNSGTSHTGELFF. The J gene is TRBJ2-2, the V gene TRBV2; 9 positions agree with TRBD2. The CDR3 sequence is 15 residues long. With V trimmed by 7 bases and J by 3 bases, 6 bases remained unmatched. Germline CDR1 reads SNHLY; CDR2 reads FYNNEI.

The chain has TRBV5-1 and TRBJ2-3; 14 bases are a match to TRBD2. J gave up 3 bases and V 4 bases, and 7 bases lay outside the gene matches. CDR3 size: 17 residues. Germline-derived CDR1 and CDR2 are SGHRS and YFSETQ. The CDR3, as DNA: TGCGCCAGCAGCGCCCTGACTAGCGGGGGGGCAACAGATACGCAGTATTTT. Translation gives CASSALTSGGATDTQYF.

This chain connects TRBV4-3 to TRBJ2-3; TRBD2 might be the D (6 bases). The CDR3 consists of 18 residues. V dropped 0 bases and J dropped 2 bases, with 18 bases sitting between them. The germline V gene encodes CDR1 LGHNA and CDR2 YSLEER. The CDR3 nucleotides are TGCGCCAGCAGCCAAGATCGCCCGACTAGTTTCGTCACAGATACGCAGTATTTT. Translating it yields CASSQDRPTSFVTDTQYF.

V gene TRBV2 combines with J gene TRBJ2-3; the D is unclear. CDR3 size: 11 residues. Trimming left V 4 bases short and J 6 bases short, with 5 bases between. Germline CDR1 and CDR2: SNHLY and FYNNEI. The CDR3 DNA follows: TGTGCCAGCAGTGTGAGTGATACGCAGTATTTT. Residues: CASSVSDTQYF.

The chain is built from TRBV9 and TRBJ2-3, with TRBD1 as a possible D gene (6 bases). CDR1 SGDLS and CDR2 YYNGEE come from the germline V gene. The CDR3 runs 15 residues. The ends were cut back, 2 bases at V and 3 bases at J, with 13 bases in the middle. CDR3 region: CASSVGAGVTDTQYF. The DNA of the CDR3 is TGTGCCAGCAGCGTGGGGGCAGGGGTGACAGATACGCAGTATTTT.

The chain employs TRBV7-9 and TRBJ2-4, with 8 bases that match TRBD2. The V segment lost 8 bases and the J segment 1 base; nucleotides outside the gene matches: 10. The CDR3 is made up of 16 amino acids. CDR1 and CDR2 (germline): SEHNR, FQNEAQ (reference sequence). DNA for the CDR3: TGTGCCAGCCGAACGAGACTAGCGCTTGCCAAAAACATTCAGTACTTC. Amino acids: CASRTRLALAKNIQYF.